The 25 T cell receptor beta chains below all came from one sample that was sequenced in a study of OX40 agonist ivuxolimab in advanced cancers. Measured with immunoSEQ multiplex PCR; TCRdb has only the in-frame clones, and not every one. In the table there are over 55,000 clones, approximately 89% of which are singletons. Sequenced material: CD4+ or CD8+ T cells sorted from blood, taken in a trial of the OX40 agonist ivuxolimab. The receptors were sampled from an adult with an advanced solid tumor such as melanoma, head and neck, liver or kidney cancer.

The chain uses TRBV4-1 and TRBJ2-3; 7 bases map to TRBD1. Germline V gene sequence: CDR1 MGHRA, CDR2 YSYEKL. The CDR3 spans 19 residues. The V gene end was trimmed by 0 bases and the J gene end by 6 bases; junction bases not matched to a gene: 18. The CDR3 reads CASSQDAVGTASSYDTQYF. DNA for the CDR3: TGCGCCAGCAGCCAAGATGCCGTGGGGACAGCTTCATCTTACGATACGCAGTATTTT.

J is TRBJ1-1 and V is TRBV19; a possible D gene is TRBD1 (6 bases). With 5 bases removed from V and 4 bases from J, the gap between germline ends came to 20 bases. This CDR3 is built from 16 residues. Germline V gene lookup returns CDR1 LNHDA and CDR2 SQIVND (reference sequence). CDR3 bases: TGTGCCAGTAGTCCTAAAAACCCCAGGGACACCACTGAAGCTTTCTTT. Residues: CASSPKNPRDTTEAFF.

The rearrangement links TRBV6-5 to TRBJ2-1; D might be TRBD2 (6 bases). The CDR3 consists of 12 residues. Germline values: CDR1 MNHEY, CDR2 SVGAGI. Trimming stripped 7 bases from V and 12 bases from J, with 16 bases between. The CDR3 sequence: CASTHPVGGQFF. CDR3 coding DNA: TGTGCCAGCACCCACCCGGTGGGGGGGCAGTTCTTC.

J is TRBJ1-1 and V is TRBV4-1, with 8 bases lining up with TRBD1. V trimming: 2 bases; J trimming: 0 bases; junction bases outside the gene matches: 8. The germline V gene has CDR1 MGHRA and CDR2 YSYEKL. The CDR3 has 17 amino acids. CDR3: CASSQPRTGSLNTEAFF. The CDR3 DNA follows: TGCGCCAGCAGCCAACCACGGACAGGGAGTTTGAACACTGAAGCTTTCTTT.

The chain carries TRBV6-5 and TRBJ1-2, with D tentatively TRBD1 (6 bases). The germline gives CDR1 MNHEY, CDR2 SVGAGI. Trimming shortened V by 7 bases and J by 3 bases, and 15 bases separated the two germline ends. This CDR3 is 14 amino acids long. In nucleotides, the CDR3 is TGTGCCAGCACCTCTCGGGGGCGCGACTATGGCTACACCTTC. It yields the protein CASTSRGRDYGYTF.

The chain couples TRBV5-1 to TRBJ2-4; D uncertain. CDR3 size: 14 residues. Looked up from germline, CDR1 is SGHRS and CDR2 is YFSETQ. Trimming removed 3 bases at V and 5 bases at J, with 12 bases between. The CDR3 DNA is TGCGCCAGCAGCTCTGCAGCTCTCCAAAACATTCAGTACTTC. Its translation is CASSSAALQNIQYF.

CDR3 sequence (DNA): TGTGCCTGGATGGGACAGCCGGCTAACTATGGCTACACCTTC. This codes for CAWMGQPANYGYTF. This chain uses TRBV30 with TRBJ1-2; TRBD1 agrees at 7 bases. Unmatched junction bases numbered 5, after V lost 4 bases and J lost 0 bases. This CDR3 is built from 14 residues. The germline V gene has CDR1 GTSNPN and CDR2 SVGIG (reference sequence).

This clone was detected a few times. The chain couples TRBV5-1 to TRBJ2-7; D might be TRBD1 or TRBD2, each matching 5 bases. The CDR3 loop spans 15 amino acids. CDR1 is SGHRS and CDR2 is YFSETQ in the germline V gene. With 3 bases removed from V and 2 bases from J, the gap between germline ends came to 15 bases. The CDR3 region has the DNA TGCGCCAGCAGCTCGGGACGGGTTCGGACCTACGAGCAGTACTTC. It encodes CASSSGRVRTYEQYF.

This clone was found once. This sequence joins TRBV6-1 and TRBJ1-3; D unclear. This CDR3 is 13 amino acids long. V lost 6 bases, J lost 7 bases, and 13 bases lay in between. CDR1 is MNHNS and CDR2 is SASEGT in the germline V gene. The CDR3 DNA follows: TGTGCCAGCAGAAGGTTCGGAACTAACACCATATATTTT. Amino acid sequence: CASRRFGTNTIYF.

The V gene is TRBV2, the J gene TRBJ1-1; tentatively, D is TRBD1 (6 bases). CDR1 and CDR2 from the germline V gene are SNHLY and FYNNEI. The length of the CDR3 is 14 residues. V was pared by 3 bases and J by 2 bases, with 10 bases between. The CDR3 region has the DNA TGTGCCAGCAGTGACGACAGGTTCAACACTGAAGCTTTCTTT. Encoded protein: CASSDDRFNTEAFF.

This clone was observed once. The rearrangement joins TRBV13 to TRBJ1-1, with D maybe TRBD1 (5 bases). Trimming cost V 5 bases and J 1 base, with 11 bases left between them. The CDR3 has 14 amino acids. Germline loops: CDR1 PRHDT, CDR2 FYEKMQ (reference sequence). As DNA, the CDR3 is TGTGCCAGCAGCCCAGGGACGAGGAACACTGAAGCTTTCTTT. This sequence encodes CASSPGTRNTEAFF.

The gene calls are TRBV7-2 and TRBJ2-7; TRBD2 aligns across 8 bases. V gave up 0 bases and J gave up 4 bases; unmatched junction bases: 8. Germline V gene sequence: CDR1 SGHTA, CDR2 FQGNSA. This CDR3 spans 16 amino acids. This CDR3 is CASSLAATGGKYEQYF. The CDR3 DNA reads TGTGCCAGCAGCTTAGCCGCTACGGGGGGGAAATACGAGCAGTACTTC.

The chain carries TRBV21-1 and TRBJ1-2; TRBD1, the D gene given by the table, was not confirmed from the DNA. TRBV21-1 is assigned pseudogene status. This CDR3 has 14 amino acids. The CDR3 protein is CASSIDRANYGYTF. Here the CDR3 DNA reads TGTGCCAGCAGCATTGACAGGGCAAACTATGGCTACACCTTC.

This clone has a handful of counts. The chain carries TRBV7-9 and TRBJ1-2, with D unresolved. Germline assignment: CDR1 SEHNR and CDR2 FQNEAQ (reference sequence). Trimming left V 10 bases short and J 9 bases short, with 24 bases between. This CDR3 is built from 14 residues. The CDR3 sequence: CATQEIGRPKSYTF. The DNA of the CDR3 is TGTGCCACCCAGGAAATTGGGCGACCTAAGAGCTACACCTTC. The variable domain in full, with the rest retrieved from reference TRBV7-9 and TRBJ1-2, is DTGVSQNPRHKITKRGQNVTFRCDPISEHNRLYWYRQTLGQGPEFLTYFQNEAQLEKSRLLSDRFSAERPKGSFSTLEIQRTEQGDSAMYLCATQEIGRPKSYTFGSGTRLTVV.

The chain recombines TRBV6-5 with TRBJ1-3; D is ambiguous. The CDR3 runs to 12 residues. Trimming left V 5 bases short and J 4 bases short, with 6 bases between. CDR1 and CDR2 from the germline V gene are MNHEY and SVGAGI. The CDR3 nucleotides read TGTGCCAGCAGTCCAGCCGGAAACACCATATATTTT. Protein: CASSPAGNTIYF.

This chain links TRBV6-1 with TRBJ2-7; D is undetermined. Trimming took 6 bases from V and 6 from J, leaving 21 bases between them. Germline assignment: CDR1 MNHNS and CDR2 SASEGT. CDR3 size: 15 residues. CDR3 in DNA: TGTGCCAGCAGCGGACCGGGTCTTCCCCCCCTCGAGCAGTACTTC. Residues: CASSGPGLPPLEQYF.

The sample holds one count of this clone. The chain links TRBV7-2 to TRBJ1-2; D is perhaps TRBD1 (6 bases). The CDR3 is 14 residues long. Per the germline V gene, CDR1 is SGHTA and CDR2 is FQGNSA. The ends were cut back, 5 bases at V and 4 bases at J, with 14 bases in the middle. CDR3 DNA sequence: TGTGCCAGCAGCCCTAGGACAGAGAGCTATGGCTACACCTTC. Translation gives CASSPRTESYGYTF.

The chain has TRBV6-1 and TRBJ1-2; D is uncertain. Germline CDR1 reads MNHNS; CDR2 reads SASEGT. The germline V and J ends were trimmed by 7 bases and 6 bases, with 15 bases remaining between them. This CDR3 is built from 13 residues. In nucleotides, the CDR3 is TGTGCCAGCACCCTAGGGCCGTTCGATGGCTACACCTTC. Protein sequence: CASTLGPFDGYTF.

This clone is a singleton in its sample. The rearrangement uses TRBV18 and TRBJ2-7, with TRBD1 matching 10 bases. Germline V gives CDR1 KGHSH, CDR2 LQKENI. After removal of 3 bases from V and 7 bases from J, the junction contained 6 bases not matched to a gene. The CDR3 has 14 amino acids. CDR3 protein: CASSPGTGDGEQYF. The DNA for the CDR3 is TGTGCCAGCTCACCCGGGACAGGGGACGGGGAGCAGTACTTC. The entire variable domain, with the rest obtained from reference TRBV18 and TRBJ2-7, is as follows: NAGVMQNPRHLVRRRGQEARLRCSPMKGHSHVYWYRQLPEEGLKFMVYLQKENIIDESGMPKERFSAEFPKEGPSILRIQQVVRGDSAAYFCASSPGTGDGEQYFGPGTRLTVT.

The V gene is TRBV5-4, the J gene TRBJ2-2, with TRBD2 matching 8 bases. Germline loops: CDR1 SGHNT, CDR2 YYREEE (reference sequence). V lost 4 bases to trimming and J lost 5 bases; unmatched junction nucleotides: 7. The CDR3 consists of 15 residues. The chain's CDR3 is CASSPGGPGTGELFF. CDR3 sequence (DNA): TGTGCCAGCAGCCCGGGGGGGCCTGGGACCGGGGAGCTGTTTTTT.

This chain joins TRBV7-2 and TRBJ2-7; D could derive from TRBD1 or TRBD2 (5 bases each). Trimming pared 6 bases from V and 2 bases from J, leaving 11 bases between. There are 13 residues in the CDR3. The germline V gene encodes CDR1 SGHTA and CDR2 FQGNSA. CDR3 protein: CASRGTAPYEQYF. The CDR3 bases are TGTGCCAGCAGAGGGACGGCCCCCTACGAGCAGTACTTC.

The chain carries TRBV2 and TRBJ1-3; 9 positions agree with TRBD1. CDR3 length equals 14 residues. J was trimmed by 2 bases and V by 4 bases; bases with no gene match: 0. The germline V gene encodes CDR1 SNHLY and CDR2 FYNNEI. CDR3 nucleotides: TGTGCCAGCAGTGGACAGGGGGCTGGAAACACCATATATTTT. It translates to CASSGQGAGNTIYF.

A single count supports this clone. V usage is TRBV7-9 and J usage is TRBJ1-4; TRBD1 matches 7 bases. CDR3 length: 17 residues. The V segment lost 2 bases and the J segment 5 bases; nucleotides outside the gene matches: 11. Germline CDR1 is SEHNR and CDR2 is FQNEAQ (reference sequence). CDR3 region: CASSLRSPGGENEKLFF. The CDR3, as DNA: TGTGCCAGCAGCTTACGTTCTCCAGGGGGGGAAAATGAAAAACTGTTTTTT.

The V and J genes are TRBV9 and TRBJ2-5, with D perhaps TRBD2 (5 bases). Trimming took 4 bases from V and 0 from J, leaving 10 bases between them. CDR3 length: 14 amino acids. Germline V lookup: CDR1 SGDLS, CDR2 YYNGEE. This chain's CDR3 is CASSLGVYQETQYF. The CDR3 DNA sequence: TGTGCCAGCAGCCTCGGGGTGTACCAAGAGACCCAGTACTTC.

The chain links TRBV11-3 to TRBJ2-5; TRBD1 or TRBD2 may be the D gene (7 bases each). V lost 5 bases to trimming and J lost 4 bases, with 17 bases between them. Looked up from germline, CDR1 is SGHNT and CDR2 is YENEEA. The CDR3 sequence is 15 residues long. CDR3 bases: TGTGCCAGCAGCCAGGGGGGAGGGAAAAGAGAGACCCAGTACTTC. It translates to CASSQGGGKRETQYF. Supplemented by reference TRBV11-3 and TRBJ2-5, the full variable domain reads EAGVVQSPRYKIIEKKQPVAFWCNPISGHNTLYWYLQNLGQGPELLIRYENEEAVDDSQLPKDRFSAERLKGVDSTLKIQPAELGDSAVYLCASSQGGGKRETQYFGPGTRLLVL.